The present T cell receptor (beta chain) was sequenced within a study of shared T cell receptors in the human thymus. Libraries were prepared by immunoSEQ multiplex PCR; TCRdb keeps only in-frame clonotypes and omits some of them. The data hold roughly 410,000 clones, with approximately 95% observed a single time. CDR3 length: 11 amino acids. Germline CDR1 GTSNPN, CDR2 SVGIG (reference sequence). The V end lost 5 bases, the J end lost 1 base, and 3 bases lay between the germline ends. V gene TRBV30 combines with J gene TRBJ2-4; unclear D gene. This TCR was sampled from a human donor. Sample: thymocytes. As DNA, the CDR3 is TGTGCCTGGGGGGCCAAAAACATTCAGTACTTC. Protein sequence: CAWGAKNIQYF. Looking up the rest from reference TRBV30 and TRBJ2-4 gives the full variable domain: SQTIHQWPATLVQPVGSPLSLECTVEGTSNPNLYWYRQAAGRGLQLLFYSVGIGQISSEVPQNLSASRPQDRQFILSSKKLLLSDSGFYLCAWGAKNIQYFGAGTRLSVL.